The clone carrying this T cell receptor beta chain was counted a few times. The sample belongs to a study of blood T cells in healthy people across ages. This CDR3 contains 16 residues. V lost 2 bases and J 3 bases, leaving 13 bases between the germline ends. Germline assignment: CDR1 PRHDT and CDR2 FYEKMQ (reference sequence). Then a second PCR, running roughly 7 to 11 cycles, was carried out with a sample-barcoded 5' primer and a J-beta primer mix. Sequencing of every sample gave 2.5 million or more CDR3-containing paired-end reads. TCRdb analysed the 5' RACE reads with MiXCR anew, one entry per CDR3 protein. The profile shows hundreds of thousands of distinct CDR3 sequences, about 62% of them singletons. Caucasian, healthy and from Russia, the donors were aged between about 6 and 90. Drawing of peripheral blood yielded roughly 9.3 milliliters from each donor. Isolation per sample recovered at least 6 million PBMCs.

This TCR was sampled from a man between 25 and 39 years old in good health. This chain links TRBV13 with TRBJ2-2, with D maybe TRBD2 (6 bases). The sequencing sample was made of blood. CDR3 loop: CASSLRVSGYTGELFF. CDR3 bases: TGTGCCAGCAGCTTACGGGTTAGCGGATACACCGGGGAGCTGTTTTTT.